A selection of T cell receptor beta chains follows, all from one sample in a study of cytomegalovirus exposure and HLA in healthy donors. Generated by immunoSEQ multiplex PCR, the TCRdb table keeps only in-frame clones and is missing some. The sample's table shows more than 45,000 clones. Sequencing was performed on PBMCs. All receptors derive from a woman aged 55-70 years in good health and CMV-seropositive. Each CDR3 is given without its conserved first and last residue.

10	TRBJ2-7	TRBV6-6	ASRNSPLEQY
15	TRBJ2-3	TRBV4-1	ASSPGQGGISTDTQY
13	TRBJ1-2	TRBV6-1	ASLEGRDRDHGYT
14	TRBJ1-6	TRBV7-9	ASSAGRTDQFSPLH
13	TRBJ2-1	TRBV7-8	ASSLTGNPYNEQF
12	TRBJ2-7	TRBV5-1	ASSLGTGAYEQY
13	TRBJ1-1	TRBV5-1	ASSPQGQSNTEAF
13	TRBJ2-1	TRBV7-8	ASSSDRGSYNEQF
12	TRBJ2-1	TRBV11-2	ATKQGASNNEQF
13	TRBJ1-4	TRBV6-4	ASSPGEATNEKLF
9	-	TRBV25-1	ASSVIYEQY
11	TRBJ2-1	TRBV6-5	ASRKTGLDEQF
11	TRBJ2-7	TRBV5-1	ASSFGSSYEQY
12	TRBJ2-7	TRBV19	ASRASGGVYEQY
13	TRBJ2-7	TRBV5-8	ASSSGRVQGNEQY
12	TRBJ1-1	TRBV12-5	ASAQGVRDTEAF
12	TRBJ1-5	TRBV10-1	ARPTVASNQPQH
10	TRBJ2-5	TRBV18	ASSPIGETQY
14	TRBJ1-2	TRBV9	ASSGGGGTANYGYT
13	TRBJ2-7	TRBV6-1	ASTEFIAGTYEQY
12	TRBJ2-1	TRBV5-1	ASSGGRSYNEQF
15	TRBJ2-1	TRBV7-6	ASSGGLAGAWYNEQF
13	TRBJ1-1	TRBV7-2	ASSAEGRLSTEAF
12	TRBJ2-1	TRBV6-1	ASEKWTGYNEQF
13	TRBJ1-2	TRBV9	ASSVGTGGNYGYT
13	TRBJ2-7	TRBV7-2	ASSLVRGARYEQY
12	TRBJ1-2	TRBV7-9	ASSLADRWRGYT
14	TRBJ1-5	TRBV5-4	ASSFGSGSGNQPQH
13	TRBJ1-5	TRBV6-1	ASSEWGTPNQHQH
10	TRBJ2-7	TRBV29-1	SVLGQGYEQY
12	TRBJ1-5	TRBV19	ASRAGGHNQPQH
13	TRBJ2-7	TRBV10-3	AIRPSGGSSYEQY
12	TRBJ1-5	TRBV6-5	ASNPPGGNQPQH
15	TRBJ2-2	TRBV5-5	ASSSLGGGRYTGELF
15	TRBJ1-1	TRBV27	ASSLGIGQGADTEAF
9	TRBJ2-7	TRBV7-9	ASEGTYEQY
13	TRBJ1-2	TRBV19	ASKAGTGVRYGYT
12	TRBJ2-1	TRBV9	ASSVSDRRNEQF
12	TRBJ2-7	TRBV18	ASSSGTGAYEQY
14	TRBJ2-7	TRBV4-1	ASSWTPGLSAYEQY
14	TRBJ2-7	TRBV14	ASSPLGQGQTYEQY
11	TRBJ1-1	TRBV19	ASSPGGTVEDF
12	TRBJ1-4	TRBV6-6	ASSYGGSNEKLF
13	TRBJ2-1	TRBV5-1	ASSPPVNPHNEQF
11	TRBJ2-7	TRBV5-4	ASSLVSGGEQY
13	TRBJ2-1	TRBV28	ASTWGRGSYNEQF
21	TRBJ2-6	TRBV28	ASSSPGPTGALRFFSGANVLT
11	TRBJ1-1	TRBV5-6	ASSLRQDTEAF
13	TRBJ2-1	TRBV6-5	ASIPTSGGAREQF
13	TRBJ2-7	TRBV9	ASNRLGTGAYEQY
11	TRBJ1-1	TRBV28	ASTPGRGGRAF
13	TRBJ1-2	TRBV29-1	SVEDRGSGGYGYT
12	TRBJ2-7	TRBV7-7	ASSVLPGFYEQY
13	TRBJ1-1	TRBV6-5	ASSYSQGSGTEDF
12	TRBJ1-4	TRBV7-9	ASTTSGHSEKLF